These 20 T cell receptor beta chains were all obtained from the same sample, sequenced in a study of blood T cell repertoires in COVID-19. The assay was immunoSEQ multiplex PCR, and TCRdb's table has in-frame clones only and misses some. Among 250,000 to 400,000 clones listed, around 88% were seen once. The sequencing sample was made of peripheral blood. The receptors come from a woman aged 25-40 years with COVID-19, enrolled during active disease.

This rearrangement joins TRBV6-5 to TRBJ1-1; no clear D gene. Germline V gives CDR1 MNHEY, CDR2 SVGAGI. The CDR3 totals 13 residues. V lost 0 bases and J lost 5, with 7 bases in between. CDR3 nucleotide sequence: TGTGCCAGCAGTTACTCGGCGGGAACTGAAGCTTTCTTT. This encodes CASSYSAGTEAFF.

The chain joins TRBV19 to TRBJ1-2; D uncertain. Germline V gives CDR1 LNHDA, CDR2 SQIVND (reference sequence). The CDR3 length is 15 residues. Trimming took off 7 bases at V and 4 bases at J, with 19 bases between the two ends. The CDR3 nucleotides are TGTGCCAGTAAGCGGAGCGTGGACCCTACCTATGGCTACACCTTC. Its protein product is CASKRSVDPTYGYTF.

The chain uses TRBV9 and TRBJ2-7, with 13 bases lining up with TRBD2. V was clipped by 4 bases and J by 7 bases; unmatched bases: 8. This CDR3 region has 15 residues. Per the germline V gene, CDR1 is SGDLS and CDR2 is YYNGEE. CDR3 protein: CASSPTSGGAKEQYF. CDR3 in DNA: TGTGCCAGCAGCCCCACTAGCGGGGGGGCGAAGGAGCAGTACTTC. Full variable domain (outside the CDR3, taken from reference TRBV9 and TRBJ2-7): DSGVTQTPKHLITATGQRVTLRCSPRSGDLSVYWYQQSLDQGLQFLIQYYNGEERAKGNILERFSAQQFPDLHSELNLSSLELGDSALYFCASSPTSGGAKEQYFGPGTRLTVT.

The rearrangement joins TRBV13 to TRBJ1-1; the D is unclear. Trimming removed 5 bases from V and 10 bases from J, with 17 bases in between. The CDR3 runs to 13 residues. CDR1 is PRHDT and CDR2 is FYEKMQ in the germline V gene (reference sequence). DNA for the CDR3: TGTGCCAGCAGCCCCTCCGGGTTGGCAGTAGCTTTCTTT. Its protein product is CASSPSGLAVAFF.

The genes are TRBV5-4 and TRBJ2-1; the match to TRBD1 covers 7 bases. CDR3 length equals 13 residues. The ends lost 4 bases at V and 7 bases at J; junction bases unmatched: 5. Germline V gene lookup returns CDR1 SGHNT and CDR2 YYREEE (reference sequence). CDR3 region: CASSPGQPNEQFF. Written as DNA, the CDR3 is TGTGCCAGCAGCCCGGGACAGCCAAATGAGCAGTTCTTC.

V is TRBV2 and J is TRBJ2-1; D perhaps matches TRBD1 (5 bases). The V and J ends lost 7 bases and 0 bases respectively, with 16 bases between them. The CDR3 consists of 16 residues. Per germline, CDR1 SNHLY and CDR2 FYNNEI. CDR3 bases: TGTGCCAGCATTCATAGGACACCGAGCTCCTACAATGAGCAGTTCTTC. Translating it yields CASIHRTPSSYNEQFF.

This chain uses TRBV11-2 with TRBJ1-2; TRBD1 matches 8 bases. V lost 5 bases to trimming and J lost 1 base; unmatched junction nucleotides: 9. Germline CDR1 SGHAT, CDR2 FQNNGV. CDR3 length: 16 residues. This CDR3 reads CASSLGGTGLNYGYTF. CDR3 nucleotides: TGTGCCAGCAGCCTCGGGGGGACAGGCCTTAACTATGGCTACACCTTC. The complete variable domain, with remaining parts taken from reference TRBV11-2 and TRBJ1-2, reads EAGVAQSPRYKIIEKRQSVAFWCNPISGHATLYWYQQILGQGPKLLIQFQNNGVVDDSQLPKDRFSAERLKGVDSTLKIQPAKLEDSAVYLCASSLGGTGLNYGYTFGSGTRLTVV.

This clone was observed a single time. The V gene is TRBV2, the J gene TRBJ2-2; D might be TRBD2 (5 bases). The CDR3 sequence is 13 residues long. Germline lookup yields CDR1 SNHLY and CDR2 FYNNEI. V was cut by 11 bases and J by 3 bases, with 13 bases left in between. The CDR3 reads CAVSDSYTGELFF. CDR3 DNA: TGTGCCGTATCGGACTCATACACCGGGGAGCTGTTTTTT.

The chain employs TRBV25-1 and TRBJ2-2; 8 bases map to TRBD2. Trimming at V came to 6 bases and at J to 7 bases, leaving 7 bases not matched to a gene. CDR1 and CDR2 from the germline V gene are MGHDK and SYGVNS. The CDR3 spans 14 residues. The CDR3 nucleotides are TGTGCCAGCAGCGAGCTCGGGAGGGGCGGGGAGCTGTTTTTT. The encoded protein is CASSELGRGGELFF.

The rearrangement joins TRBV3-1 (or the pseudogene TRBV3-2) to TRBJ1-6; 10 bases agree with TRBD1. Per germline, CDR1 LGHDT and CDR2 YNNKEL (reference sequence). The trim removed 4 bases at V and 9 bases at J, leaving 6 bases unmatched. This CDR3 has 15 residues. The CDR3 bases are TGTGCCAGCAGCCGAGACAGGGGGCAGTTTTCACCCCTCCACTTT. Amino acids: CASSRDRGQFSPLHF.

The rearrangement uses TRBV24-1 and TRBJ2-1; 9 bases fit TRBD2. There are 17 residues in the CDR3. Germline V lookup: CDR1 KGHDR, CDR2 SFDVKD. The J segment lost 4 bases and the V segment lost 3 bases, leaving 9 bases of the junction unmatched. The CDR3 here is CATSDQAGGLSYNEQFF. Written as DNA, the CDR3 is TGTGCCACCAGTGATCAAGCGGGGGGACTCTCTTACAATGAGCAGTTCTTC.

V usage is TRBV5-1 and J usage is TRBJ2-5, with D possibly TRBD1 on 6 matching bases. The CDR3 is made up of 12 amino acids. V shed 0 bases and J shed 7 bases, with 7 bases lying between them. Germline V gene data show CDR1 as SGHRS and CDR2 as YFSETQ. The CDR3: CASSLEGGTQYF. In DNA, the CDR3 is TGCGCCAGCAGCTTGGAAGGGGGGACCCAGTACTTC.

The chain combines TRBV9 with TRBJ2-7; unclear D gene. The CDR3 covers 13 residues. Trimming left V 3 bases short and J 6 bases short, with 13 bases between. Germline V gives CDR1 SGDLS, CDR2 YYNGEE. The CDR3 sequence: CASSATGSAEQYF. In DNA form, the CDR3 reads TGTGCCAGCAGCGCGACTGGATCCGCCGAGCAGTACTTC.

J is TRBJ1-1 and V is TRBV19, with TRBD1 identical over 8 bases. The V gene end was trimmed by 5 bases and the J gene end by 2 bases; junction bases not matched to a gene: 4. This CDR3 spans 14 amino acids. Germline V CDR1 and CDR2: LNHDA, SQIVND (reference sequence). The CDR3 reads CASSADRDNTEAFF. In nucleotides, the CDR3 is TGTGCCAGTAGTGCGGACAGGGACAACACTGAAGCTTTCTTT.

The rearrangement uses TRBV5-4 and TRBJ1-2, with D possibly being TRBD1 (5 bases). The V and J ends lost 1 base and 1 base respectively, with 5 bases between them. The germline V gene has CDR1 SGHNT and CDR2 YYREEE (reference sequence). The length of the CDR3 is 13 residues. The CDR3, as DNA: TGTGCCAGCAGCTTGAGGGGTAACTATGGCTACACCTTC. This translates into CASSLRGNYGYTF.

A single count supports this clone. The CDR3: CASSLGGGAPETQYF. CDR3 coding DNA: TGCGCCAGCAGCTTGGGTGGGGGGGCCCCAGAGACCCAGTACTTC. This chain links TRBV5-1 with TRBJ2-5; TRBD2 might be the D (7 bases). Germline V gene lookup returns CDR1 SGHRS and CDR2 YFSETQ. V was cut by 0 bases and J by 4 bases, with 13 bases left in between. CDR3 length: 15 residues.

The chain uses TRBV30 and TRBJ1-1, with D perhaps TRBD1 (5 bases). The ends were cut back, 1 base at V and 7 bases at J, with 19 bases in the middle. The CDR3 spans 15 residues. The germline gives CDR1 GTSNPN, CDR2 SVGIG (reference sequence). This chain's CDR3 is CAWSAYLIQGDEAFF. CDR3 coding DNA: TGTGCCTGGAGTGCTTACTTAATTCAGGGCGATGAAGCTTTCTTT.

The V call is TRBV3-1 (or the pseudogene TRBV3-2), the J call TRBJ1-2; D perhaps matches TRBD1 (6 bases). The CDR3 has 16 residues. V shed 4 bases and J shed 1 base, with 16 bases lying between them. Germline CDR1 is LGHDT and CDR2 is YNNKEL (reference sequence). The CDR3 sequence is CASSPPTGNLNYGYTF. The CDR3 coding sequence is TGTGCCAGCAGCCCCCCAACAGGGAACCTTAACTATGGCTACACCTTC.

CDR3 sequence: CASSGEGTYGYTF. Written as DNA, the CDR3 is TGTGCCAGCAGCGGGGAGGGGACCTATGGCTACACCTTC. The chain joins TRBV5-6 to TRBJ1-2; TRBD1 is a possible D gene (5 bases). The V gene's germline CDR1 is SGHDT and CDR2 YYEEEE. V lost 4 bases, J lost 4 bases, and 11 bases lay in between. The CDR3 is 13 amino acids.

This clone has only one observation. The chain couples TRBV6-1 to TRBJ1-5; 9 positions agree with TRBD1. This CDR3 is 15 amino acids long. Germline-derived CDR1 and CDR2 are MNHNS and SASEGT. V lost 2 bases, J lost 5 bases, and 4 bases stayed unmatched. CDR3 coding DNA: TGTGCCAGCAGTGAAAACGGGGACAGGGATCAGCCCCAGCATTTT. Protein sequence: CASSENGDRDQPQHF.